The 23 T cell receptor beta chains reported below all come from one sample, sequenced in a study of T cell changes during pregnancy in multiple sclerosis. The protocol was immunoSEQ multiplex PCR, while the TCRdb copy is restricted to in-frame clones and leaves out a portion. The sample has 70,000 to 85,000 clones; about 92% are singletons. Sequenced here: peripheral blood, sampled before pregnancy. The origin of the receptors is a female donor with multiple sclerosis, enrolled in a pregnancy study.

J is TRBJ2-3 and V is TRBV7-8, with D perhaps matching TRBD1 (5 bases). From germline, CDR1 is SGHVS and CDR2 FQNEAQ. This CDR3 contains 14 residues. With 3 bases removed from V and 1 base from J, the gap between germline ends came to 8 bases. This chain's CDR3 is CASSFQTGTDTQYF. DNA for the CDR3: TGTGCCAGCAGCTTTCAGACAGGCACAGATACGCAGTATTTT.

V usage is TRBV5-1 and J usage is TRBJ2-1, with TRBD2 identical over 15 bases. CDR1 and CDR2 (germline): SGHRS, YFSETQ. With V trimmed by 2 bases and J by 0 bases, 6 bases remained unmatched. The CDR3 is 19 amino acids. DNA for the CDR3: TGCGCCAGCAGCTTACTTTGGACTAGCGGGGGGGCCTCCTACAATGAGCAGTTCTTC. Its translation is CASSLLWTSGGASYNEQFF. Full variable domain (outside the CDR3, taken from reference TRBV5-1 and TRBJ2-1): KAGVTQTPRYLIKTRGQQVTLSCSPISGHRSVSWYQQTPGQGLQFLFEYFSETQRNKGNFPGRFSGRQFSNSRSEMNVSTLELGDSALYLCASSLLWTSGGASYNEQFFGPGTRLTVL.

The chain carries TRBV2 and TRBJ1-5, with TRBD1 as a possible D gene (5 bases). Trimming pared 7 bases from V and 3 bases from J, leaving 13 bases between. CDR1 and CDR2 (germline): SNHLY, FYNNEI. The length of the CDR3 is 14 residues. This CDR3 reads CASNGRVNNQPQHF. In nucleotides, the CDR3 is TGTGCCAGCAACGGCAGGGTGAACAATCAGCCCCAGCATTTT.

The chain links TRBV9 to TRBJ2-7; no clear D. Trimming left V 3 bases short and J 0 bases short, with 7 bases between. CDR3 size: 13 residues. The V gene's germline CDR1 is SGDLS and CDR2 YYNGEE. CDR3 loop: CASSGRSSYEQYF. CDR3 sequence (DNA): TGTGCCAGCAGCGGCAGAAGCTCCTACGAGCAGTACTTC.

V and J are TRBV29-1 and TRBJ1-2; TRBD1 agrees at 8 bases. Trimming at V came to 6 bases and at J to 6 bases, leaving 9 bases not matched to a gene. The CDR3 runs 13 residues. The germline gives CDR1 SQVTM, CDR2 ANQGSEA. The CDR3 is CSVPGGGLDGYTF. In DNA form, the CDR3 reads TGCAGCGTCCCAGGGGGCGGGCTGGATGGCTACACCTTC.

This clone was detected once. This sequence joins TRBV5-1 and TRBJ1-1, with TRBD1 as a possible D gene (6 bases). The germline CDR1 and CDR2 sequences are SGHRS and YFSETQ. V lost 1 base and J 1 base, leaving 14 bases between the germline ends. The CDR3 length is 16 residues. The CDR3 sequence is CASSLSLGGPNTEAFF. CDR3 sequence (DNA): TGCGCCAGCAGCTTGTCCCTGGGGGGGCCGAACACTGAAGCTTTCTTT.

This rearrangement joins TRBV5-6 to TRBJ2-1; weak D call: TRBD1 (5 bases). The CDR3 sequence is 12 residues long. CDR1 SGHDT and CDR2 YYEEEE come from the germline V gene. V lost 4 bases and J 8 bases, leaving 10 bases between the germline ends. The CDR3 coding sequence is TGTGCCAGCAGCCGAAGCAGGGATGAGCAGTTCTTC. It codes for CASSRSRDEQFF. The full variable domain, completed using reference TRBV5-6 and TRBJ2-1, is DAGVTQSPTHLIKTRGQQVTLRCSPKSGHDTVSWYQQALGQGPQFIFQYYEEEERQRGNFPDRFSGHQFPNYSSELNVNALLLGDSALYLCASSRSRDEQFFGPGTRLTVL.

The rearrangement joins TRBV7-9 to TRBJ2-7; maybe TRBD2 (6 bases). The CDR3 is made up of 19 amino acids. CDR1 and CDR2 from the germline V gene are SEHNR and FQNEAQ (reference sequence). Trimming pared 4 bases from V and 2 bases from J, leaving 27 bases between. This chain's CDR3 is CASSSTSGRAGRPAYEQYF. CDR3 sequence (DNA): TGTGCCAGCAGCTCTACCTCCGGTCGGGCGGGGCGGCCGGCCTACGAGCAGTACTTC.

The chain uses TRBV18 and TRBJ2-3, with 8 bases fitting TRBD1. CDR1 is KGHSH, CDR2 LQKENI, per germline. CDR3 length: 14 residues. The V gene end was trimmed by 3 bases and the J gene end by 6 bases; junction bases not matched to a gene: 5. The CDR3 DNA is TGTGCCAGCTCACCCCCAGGGGGCATGGATACGCAGTATTTT. Translation: CASSPPGGMDTQYF.

This chain links TRBV5-1 with TRBJ2-5, with 14 nucleotides matching TRBD2. CDR3 length: 20 residues. V trimming: 2 bases; J trimming: 5 bases; junction bases outside the gene matches: 17. The V gene's germline CDR1 is SGHRS and CDR2 YFSETQ. The CDR3 nucleotides are TGCGCCAGCAGCTTCTTACTTACCGGGACTAGCGGGGGTAAGGGGGAGACCCAGTACTTC. Its translation is CASSFLLTGTSGGKGETQYF.

In the case of this clone: A read error may account for a junction end that differs from germline. V and J are TRBV7-7 and TRBJ2-1; 7 nucleotides match TRBD2. CDR3 size: 13 residues. Germline CDR1 is SSHAT and CDR2 is FNYEAQ (reference sequence). The DNA of the CDR3 is TGTGCTAGCAGCTTGGGGACTACTAATGAGCAGTTCTTC. This translates into CASSLGTTNEQFF.

The chain joins TRBV11-2 to TRBJ2-7; 13 bases match TRBD2. With 3 bases clipped from V and 3 bases from J, the junction kept 5 bases outside the gene matches. CDR1 is SGHAT, CDR2 FQNNGV, per germline. The CDR3 consists of 16 residues. CDR3: CASSFRTSGGFYEQYF. CDR3 nucleotide sequence: TGTGCCAGCAGCTTTAGGACTAGCGGGGGCTTCTACGAGCAGTACTTC.

The chain joins TRBV27 to TRBJ1-5, with a weak D call TRBD1 (5 bases). The germline V gene has CDR1 MNHEY and CDR2 SMNVEV (reference sequence). There are 17 residues in the CDR3. Trimming pared 0 bases from V and 2 bases from J, leaving 14 bases between. In DNA form, the CDR3 reads TGTGCCAGCAGTTTATCCGCTGGGGCTCAGGGCAATCAGCCCCAGCATTTT. It yields the protein CASSLSAGAQGNQPQHF.

The V and J genes are TRBV2 and TRBJ1-4; D not resolved. The germline V gene encodes CDR1 SNHLY and CDR2 FYNNEI. This CDR3 comprises 12 residues. Trimming took off 6 bases at V and 6 bases at J, with 8 bases between the two ends. The CDR3 sequence is CASRKRHEKLFF. The DNA for the CDR3 is TGTGCCAGCAGAAAGCGGCATGAAAAACTGTTTTTT. The full variable domain, with the rest looked up from reference TRBV2 and TRBJ1-4, is EPEVTQTPSHQVTQMGQEVILRCVPISNHLYFYWYRQILGQKVEFLVSFYNNEISEKSEIFDDQFSVERPDGSNFTLKIRSTKLEDSAMYFCASRKRHEKLFFGSGTQLSVL.

Here the CDR3 DNA reads TGTGCCAGCAGCAACAGGGGTGGGGGTCTAACCTACGAGCAGTACTTC. Translated, it gives CASSNRGGGLTYEQYF. V gene TRBV7-2 combines with J gene TRBJ2-7, with 7 bases fitting TRBD1. J lost 2 bases, V lost 5 bases, and 12 bases had no gene match. From germline, CDR1 is SGHTA and CDR2 FQGNSA. This CDR3 contains 16 residues.

This CDR3 reads CASSFSGAPNEQFF. CDR3 sequence (DNA): TGTGCCAGCAGTTTCAGCGGAGCTCCCAATGAGCAGTTCTTC. This chain joins TRBV27 and TRBJ2-1, with D maybe TRBD2 (5 bases). V was shortened by 3 bases and J by 6 bases, with 12 bases between the two germline ends. The CDR3 length is 14 residues. The germline V gene encodes CDR1 MNHEY and CDR2 SMNVEV (reference sequence).

This rearrangement joins TRBV2 to TRBJ1-5, with 9 bases lining up with TRBD1. V was pared by 6 bases and J by 2 bases, with 5 bases of the junction left unmatched. Germline assignment: CDR1 SNHLY and CDR2 FYNNEI. CDR3 length: 15 amino acids. The chain's CDR3 is CASRDRGGGNQPQHF. The CDR3, as DNA: TGTGCCAGCAGGGACAGGGGCGGCGGCAATCAGCCCCAGCATTTT.

The chain carries TRBV7-2 and TRBJ2-3; possibly TRBD2 for D (6 bases). Trimming took 1 base from V and 0 from J, leaving 11 bases between them. In germline, CDR1 is SGHTA, CDR2 FQGNSA. The CDR3 is 16 residues long. The CDR3 DNA is TGTGCCAGCAGCTTAGTGGCGGGGTCTAGCACAGATACGCAGTATTTT. Protein product: CASSLVAGSSTDTQYF.

This chain uses TRBV10-2 with TRBJ1-2, with 9 bases aligning to TRBD1. The germline V gene has CDR1 WSHSY and CDR2 SAAADI. The CDR3 is 13 amino acids. The ends lost 6 bases at V and 7 bases at J; junction bases unmatched: 6. CDR3 nucleotide sequence: TGCGCCAGCAGGGTGGGACAGGGTAGTGGCTACACCTTC. This codes for CASRVGQGSGYTF.

This CDR3 reads CAWRDLQRGPQETQYF. CDR3 nucleotide sequence: TGTGCCTGGAGGGACCTGCAGCGGGGGCCCCAAGAGACCCAGTACTTC. The chain joins TRBV30 to TRBJ2-5; 8 bases map to TRBD2. The trim removed 3 bases at V and 1 base at J, leaving 10 bases unmatched. There are 16 residues in the CDR3. From germline, CDR1 is GTSNPN and CDR2 SVGIG (reference sequence). Combining the CDR3 with reference TRBV30 and TRBJ2-5 gives the whole variable domain SQTIHQWPATLVQPVGSPLSLECTVEGTSNPNLYWYRQAAGRGLQLLFYSVGIGQISSEVPQNLSASRPQDRQFILSSKKLLLSDSGFYLCAWRDLQRGPQETQYFGPGTRLLVL.

The chain uses TRBV2 and TRBJ1-2, with 7 bases fitting TRBD1. Germline trimming cut 6 bases from V and 0 bases from J; bases unmatched to any gene: 7. CDR3 length: 15 amino acids. Germline assignment: CDR1 SNHLY and CDR2 FYNNEI. DNA for the CDR3: TGTGCCAGCAGGGTCTGGACAGGCCCTAACTATGGCTACACCTTC. Its protein is CASRVWTGPNYGYTF.

The chain joins TRBV21-1 to TRBJ2-7; the DNA was not used to check the table's D call, TRBD1. TRBV21-1 is a listed pseudogene. The CDR3 contains 14 residues. CDR3 nucleotide sequence: TGTGCCAGCAGCAAGAAAGGGGGAACGGGTGAGCAGTACTTC. The encoded protein is CASSKKGGTGEQYF.

This clone has only one observation. This chain uses TRBV10-3 with TRBJ1-6; tentative D call: TRBD1 (5 bases). The germline CDR1 and CDR2 sequences are ENHRY and SYGVKD. This CDR3 has 14 amino acids. The V gene lost 10 bases and the J gene lost 9 bases, with 19 bases spanning the gap. This CDR3 reads CATREAGLGSPLHF. The CDR3 coding sequence is TGTGCCACCCGCGAGGCAGGGTTGGGTTCACCCCTCCACTTT.